This TCR beta chain emerged from a study of blood T cell repertoires in COVID-19. Germline CDR1 is SGHRS and CDR2 is YFSETQ. The CDR3 spans 13 residues. Trimming cost V 7 bases and J 9 bases, with 17 bases left between them. The assay was immunoSEQ multiplex PCR, and TCRdb's table has in-frame clones only and misses some. The table has about 210,000 clones, roughly 80% seen once. This sequence joins TRBV5-1 and TRBJ2-1; tentative D call: TRBD1 (6 bases). This TCR was recovered from a woman in her seventies with COVID-19, enrolled during active disease. The material sequenced was peripheral blood. The CDR3 DNA follows: TGCGCCAGCCAAGGGGGTCTTGGGGGTGAGCAGTTCTTC. It translates to CASQGGLGGEQFF.